This entry is about one T cell receptor beta chain. The study ran its PCR with 60 Vbeta and 13 Jbeta primers. Profiling relied on immunoSEQ multiplex PCR, and the TCRdb table lists in-frame clones only, not all of them. The repertoire holds fewer than 200,000 clones, about 77% seen once, with roughly 7% in the top ten. CDR3 length: 16 amino acids. CDR1 is SGDLS, CDR2 YYNGEE, per germline. V trimming: 0 bases; J trimming: 3 bases; junction bases outside the gene matches: 4. This entry belongs to a study of cytomegalovirus exposure and HLA in healthy donors. Sequencing was done on a sample of PBMCs. This clonotype originated in a male donor in good health and CMV-seropositive. The V gene is TRBV9, the J gene TRBJ2-7; TRBD2 aligns across 12 bases. The CDR3 reads CASSVGRTSGDYEQYF. The CDR3, as DNA: TGTGCCAGCAGCGTAGGACGGACTAGCGGGGACTACGAGCAGTACTTC. Using reference TRBV9 and TRBJ2-7 for the parts outside the CDR3, the full variable domain is DSGVTQTPKHLITATGQRVTLRCSPRSGDLSVYWYQQSLDQGLQFLIQYYNGEERAKGNILERFSAQQFPDLHSELNLSSLELGDSALYFCASSVGRTSGDYEQYFGPGTRLTVT.